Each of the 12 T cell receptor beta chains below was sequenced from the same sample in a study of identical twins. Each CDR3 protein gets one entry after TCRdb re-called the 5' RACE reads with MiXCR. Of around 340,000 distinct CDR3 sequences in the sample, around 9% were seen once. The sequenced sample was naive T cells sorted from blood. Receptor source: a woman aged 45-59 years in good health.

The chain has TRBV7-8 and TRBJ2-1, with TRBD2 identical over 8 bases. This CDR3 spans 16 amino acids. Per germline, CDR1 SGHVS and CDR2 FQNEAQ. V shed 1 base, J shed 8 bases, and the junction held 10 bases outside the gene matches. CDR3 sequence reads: CASSLDDGRAWDEQFF. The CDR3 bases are TGTGCCAGCAGCTTAGATGACGGGAGGGCCTGGGATGAGCAGTTCTTC.

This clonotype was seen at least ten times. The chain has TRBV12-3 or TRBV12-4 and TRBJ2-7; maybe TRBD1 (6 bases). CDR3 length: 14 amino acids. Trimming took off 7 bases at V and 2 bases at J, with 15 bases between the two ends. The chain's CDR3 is CASTGPRDTYEQYF. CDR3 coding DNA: TGTGCCAGCACCGGACCCCGGGACACCTACGAGCAGTACTTC.

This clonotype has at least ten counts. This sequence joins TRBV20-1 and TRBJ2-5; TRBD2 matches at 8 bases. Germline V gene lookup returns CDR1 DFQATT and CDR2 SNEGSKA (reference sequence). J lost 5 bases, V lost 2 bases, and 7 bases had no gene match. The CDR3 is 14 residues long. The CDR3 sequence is CSARPGTSTETQYF. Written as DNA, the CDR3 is TGCAGTGCTAGACCTGGGACTAGTACGGAGACCCAGTACTTC.

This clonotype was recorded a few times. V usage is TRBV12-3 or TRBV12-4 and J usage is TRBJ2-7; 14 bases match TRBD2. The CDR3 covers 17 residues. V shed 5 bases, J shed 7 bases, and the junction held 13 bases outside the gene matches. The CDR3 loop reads CASSPLGGGLAGVEQYF. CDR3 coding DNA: TGTGCCAGCAGTCCATTGGGGGGGGGACTAGCGGGAGTTGAGCAGTACTTC.

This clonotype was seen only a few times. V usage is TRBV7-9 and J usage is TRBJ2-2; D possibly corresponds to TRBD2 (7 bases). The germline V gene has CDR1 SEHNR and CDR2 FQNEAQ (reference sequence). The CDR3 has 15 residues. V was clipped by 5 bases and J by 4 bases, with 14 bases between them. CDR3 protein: CASSGGGSGTGELFF. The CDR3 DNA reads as TGTGCCAGCAGCGGGGGCGGGAGTGGCACCGGGGAGCTGTTTTTT.

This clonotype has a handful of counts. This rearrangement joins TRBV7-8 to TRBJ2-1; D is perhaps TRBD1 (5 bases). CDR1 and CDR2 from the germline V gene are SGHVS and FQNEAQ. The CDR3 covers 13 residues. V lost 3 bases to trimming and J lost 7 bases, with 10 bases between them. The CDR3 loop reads CASSFPGRNEQFF. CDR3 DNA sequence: TGTGCCAGCAGCTTCCCAGGGCGGAATGAGCAGTTCTTC.

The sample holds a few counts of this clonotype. CDR3 in amino acids: CASSSQAGLSATSSYNEQFF. In DNA, the CDR3 is TGTGCCAGCAGCTCGCAGGCCGGACTCAGCGCCACTAGCTCCTACAATGAGCAGTTCTTC. V and J are TRBV9 and TRBJ2-1, with D tentatively TRBD2 (5 bases). The CDR3 spans 20 residues. The germline V and J ends were trimmed by 4 bases and 0 bases, with 26 bases remaining between them. Germline CDR1 is SGDLS and CDR2 is YYNGEE. Filled out from reference TRBV9 and TRBJ2-1, the complete variable domain reads DSGVTQTPKHLITATGQRVTLRCSPRSGDLSVYWYQQSLDQGLQFLIQYYNGEERAKGNILERFSAQQFPDLHSELNLSSLELGDSALYFCASSSQAGLSATSSYNEQFFGPGTRLTVL.

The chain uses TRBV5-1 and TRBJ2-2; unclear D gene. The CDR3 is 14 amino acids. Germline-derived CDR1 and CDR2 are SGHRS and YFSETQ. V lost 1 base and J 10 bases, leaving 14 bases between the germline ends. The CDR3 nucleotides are TGCGCCAGCAGCTTGCTCCGGTCGGTGGCGGAGCTGTTTTTT. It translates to CASSLLRSVAELFF.

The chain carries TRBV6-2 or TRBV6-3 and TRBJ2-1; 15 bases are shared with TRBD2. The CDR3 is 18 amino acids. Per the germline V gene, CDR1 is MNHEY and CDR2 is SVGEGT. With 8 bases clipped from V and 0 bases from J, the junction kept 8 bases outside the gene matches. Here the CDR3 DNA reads TGTGCCAGCTGTGGACTAGCGGGAGGGCCGGGCTCCTACAATGAGCAGTTCTTC. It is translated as CASCGLAGGPGSYNEQFF.

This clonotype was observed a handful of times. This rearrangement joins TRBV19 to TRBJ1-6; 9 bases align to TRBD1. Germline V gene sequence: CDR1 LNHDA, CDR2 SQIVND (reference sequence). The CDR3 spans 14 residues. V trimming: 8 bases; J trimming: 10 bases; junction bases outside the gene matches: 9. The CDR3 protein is CASALGQGISPLHF. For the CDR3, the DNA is TGTGCCAGTGCTCTGGGACAGGGTATATCACCCCTCCACTTT.

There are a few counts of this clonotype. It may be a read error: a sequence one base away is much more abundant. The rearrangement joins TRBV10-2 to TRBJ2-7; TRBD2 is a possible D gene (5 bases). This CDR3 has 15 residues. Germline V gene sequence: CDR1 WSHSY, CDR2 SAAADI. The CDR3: CASSEARGSGYDQYV. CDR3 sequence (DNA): TGCGCCAGCAGTGAGGCTCGAGGGAGCGGTTACGATCAGTACGTC.

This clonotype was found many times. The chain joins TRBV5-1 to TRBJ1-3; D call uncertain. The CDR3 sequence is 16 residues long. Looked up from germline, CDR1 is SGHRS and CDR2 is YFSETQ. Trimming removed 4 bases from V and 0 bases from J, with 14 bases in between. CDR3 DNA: TGCGCCAGCAGCCGCGTTCAACAGAGCTCTGGAAACACCATATATTTT. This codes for CASSRVQQSSGNTIYF.